The clone carrying this T cell receptor (beta chain) was picked up one time. What it binds is not known. The sample is drawn from a study of cytomegalovirus exposure and HLA in healthy donors. Study-wide results and limits: Across donors, most TCRs were seen rarely, yet some public ones were widespread.

Germline values: CDR1 MNHEY, CDR2 SVGAGI. The CDR3 is made up of 14 amino acids. V shed 5 bases and J 3 bases; nucleotides not matched to a gene: 3. Researchers ran the PCR with 60 Vbeta and 13 Jbeta primers. Per the original methods: In a later analysis, some 10 million of around 75 million unique beta chains occurred in at least two donors. The repertoire was sequenced with immunoSEQ multiplex PCR; TCRdb's copy has only in-frame clones and lacks some. Clone size and the V and J calls come from that table; the DNA yielded D and trimming. Among 150,000 to 200,000 clones, approximately 81% were seen once, and the ten largest hold 2% to 2.5%.

This chain joins TRBV6-5 and TRBJ1-1; 10 bases fit TRBD1. The sequencing sample was made of PBMCs. This TCR came from a man between 18 and 29 years old in good health and CMV-seropositive. As DNA, the CDR3 is TGTGCCAGCAGTCGACAGGGGGCGGACACTGAAGCTTTCTTT. It translates to CASSRQGADTEAFF.